This entry features one T cell receptor (beta chain) sequence. Its antigen is undetermined. The data belong to a study of CXCR3-negative and CXCR3-positive naive CD8 T cells. Study conclusions and caveats: CD5 surface expression was similar among naive subsets, and TCR strength was estimated by inference from TRB CDR3 properties. Post-cryopreservation CXCR3 expression was partly diminished, and the bulk of assays employed fresh PBMCs. Hydrophobicity was higher for TRB CDR3s found in CXCR3-positive naive cells than in CXCR3-negative naive cells.

Carrying UMI labels, the TRB cDNA libraries were prepared through 5' RACE. TCRdb re-called the 5' RACE reads and gives one entry per CDR3 protein, without DNA. The repertoire table contains around 160,000 distinct CDR3 sequences. The germline gives CDR1 MNHEY, CDR2 SVGAGI. The CDR3 totals 15 residues. The TCR originated in a human donor in good health. Some clones in this sample may be carry-over from other donors' samples. Sample: naive CXCR3+ CD8+ T cells from blood. Subset here: CD45RO-CCR7+CD27+CD95- naive CD8+ T cells expressing CXCR3 (TNR3+). This chain connects TRBV6-5 to TRBJ1-2; TCRdb lists TRBD1, though no DNA is available to test this call. CDR3 sequence reads: CASSPWDSTNYGYTF.